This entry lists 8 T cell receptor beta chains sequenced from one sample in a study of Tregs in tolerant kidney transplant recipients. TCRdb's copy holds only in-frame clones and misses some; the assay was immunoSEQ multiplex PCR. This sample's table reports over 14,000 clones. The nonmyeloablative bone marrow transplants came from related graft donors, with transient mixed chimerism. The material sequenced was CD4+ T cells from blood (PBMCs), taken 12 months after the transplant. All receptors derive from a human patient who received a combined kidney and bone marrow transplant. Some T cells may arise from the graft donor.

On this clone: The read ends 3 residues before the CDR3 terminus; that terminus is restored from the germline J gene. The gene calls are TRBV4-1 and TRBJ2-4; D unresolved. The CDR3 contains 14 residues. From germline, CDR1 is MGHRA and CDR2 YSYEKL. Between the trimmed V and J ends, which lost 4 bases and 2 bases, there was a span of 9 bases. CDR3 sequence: CASSLETPKNIQYF. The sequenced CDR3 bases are TGCGCCAGCAGCCTAGAGACACCCAAAAACATT.

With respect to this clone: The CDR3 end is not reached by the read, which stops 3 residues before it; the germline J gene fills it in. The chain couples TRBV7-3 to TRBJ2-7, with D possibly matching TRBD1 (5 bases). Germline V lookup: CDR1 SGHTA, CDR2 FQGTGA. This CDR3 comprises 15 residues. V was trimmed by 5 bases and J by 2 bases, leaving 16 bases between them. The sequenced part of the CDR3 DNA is TGTGCCAGCAGCCCCTCCCCGACAGCTGCCTACGAG. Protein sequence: CASSPSPTAAYE. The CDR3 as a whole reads CASSPSPTAAYEQYF.

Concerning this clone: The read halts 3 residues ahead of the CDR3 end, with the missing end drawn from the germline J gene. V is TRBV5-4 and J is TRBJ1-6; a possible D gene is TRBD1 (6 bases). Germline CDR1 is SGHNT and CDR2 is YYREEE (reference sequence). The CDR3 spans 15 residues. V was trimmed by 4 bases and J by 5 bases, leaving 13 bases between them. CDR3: CASSPGAINNSPLHF. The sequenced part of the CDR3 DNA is TGTGCCAGCAGCCCAGGGGCAATCAATAATTCACCC.

This chain's CDR3 is CASSVGQSPAEYEQYF. CDR3 bases read: TGTGCCAGCAGCGTAGGACAGTCGCCAGCTGAATACGAG. The rearrangement links TRBV5-4 to TRBJ2-7; TRBD1 might be the D (6 bases). The read ends 3 residues early relative to the CDR3; the germline J gene fills the gap. The V gene's germline CDR1 is SGHNT and CDR2 YYREEE (reference sequence). The length of the CDR3 is 16 residues. V lost 4 bases, J lost 4 bases, and 21 bases lay in between.

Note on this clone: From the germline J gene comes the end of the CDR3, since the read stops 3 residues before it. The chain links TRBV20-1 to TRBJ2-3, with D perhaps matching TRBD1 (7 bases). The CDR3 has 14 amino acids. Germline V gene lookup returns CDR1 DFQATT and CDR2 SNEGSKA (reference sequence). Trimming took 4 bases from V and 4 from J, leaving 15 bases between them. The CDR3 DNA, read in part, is TGCAGTGCTACGGGCAGGGGGGCCCCAGATACG. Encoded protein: CSATGRGAPDT. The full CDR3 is CSATGRGAPDTQYF.

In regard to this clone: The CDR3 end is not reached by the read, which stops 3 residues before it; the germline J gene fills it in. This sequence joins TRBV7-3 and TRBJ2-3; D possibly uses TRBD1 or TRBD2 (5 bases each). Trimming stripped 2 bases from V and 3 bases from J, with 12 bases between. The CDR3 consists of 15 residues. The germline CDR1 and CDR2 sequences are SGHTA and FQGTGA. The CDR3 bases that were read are TGTGCCAGCAGCTTACGAGGGGTCGGGACAGATACG. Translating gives CASSLRGVGTDT. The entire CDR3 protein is CASSLRGVGTDTQYF.

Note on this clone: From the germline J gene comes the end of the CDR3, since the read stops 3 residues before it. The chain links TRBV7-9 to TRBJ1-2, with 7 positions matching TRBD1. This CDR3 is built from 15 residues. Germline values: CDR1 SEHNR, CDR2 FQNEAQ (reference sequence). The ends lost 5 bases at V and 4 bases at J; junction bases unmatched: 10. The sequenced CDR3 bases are TGTGCCAGCAGCGGACGACAGGGTTCCTTCTATGGC. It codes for CASSGRQGSFYG. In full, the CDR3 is CASSGRQGSFYGYTF.

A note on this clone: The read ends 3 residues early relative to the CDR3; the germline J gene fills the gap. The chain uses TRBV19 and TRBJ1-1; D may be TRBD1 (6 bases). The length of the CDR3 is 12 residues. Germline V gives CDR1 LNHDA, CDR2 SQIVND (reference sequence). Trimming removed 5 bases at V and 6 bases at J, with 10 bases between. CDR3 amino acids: CASSDRWSEAFF. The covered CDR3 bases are TGTGCCAGTAGTGACAGGTGGTCTGAA.